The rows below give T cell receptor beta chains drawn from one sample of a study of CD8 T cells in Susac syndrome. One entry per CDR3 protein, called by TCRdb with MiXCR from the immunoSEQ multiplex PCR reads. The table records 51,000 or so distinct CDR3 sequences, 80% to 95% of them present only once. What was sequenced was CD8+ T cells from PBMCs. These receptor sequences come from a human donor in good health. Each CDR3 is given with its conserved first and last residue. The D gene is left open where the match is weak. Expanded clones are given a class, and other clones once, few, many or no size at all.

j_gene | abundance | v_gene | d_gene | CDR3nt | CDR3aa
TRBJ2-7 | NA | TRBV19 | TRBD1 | TGTGCCAGTAGTCTGGGACAGGGGTACGACGAGCAGTACTTC | CASSLGQGYDEQYF
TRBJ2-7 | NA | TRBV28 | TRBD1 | TGTGCCAGCAGAGCCCCCGGGACAGGGGACGAGCAGTACTTC | CASRAPGTGDEQYF
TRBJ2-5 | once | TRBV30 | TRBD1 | TGTGCCTGGAGTTGGGCGACAGGGCAAGAGACCCAGTACTTC | CAWSWATGQETQYF
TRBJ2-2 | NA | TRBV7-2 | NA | TGTGCCAGCAGCTTAGGGTGGACAGCCCACCCCGGGGAGCTGTTTTTT | CASSLGWTAHPGELFF
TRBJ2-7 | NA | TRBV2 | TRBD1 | TGTGCCAGCAGTTCCGACAGGGTAGGGGAGCAGTACTTC | CASSSDRVGEQYF
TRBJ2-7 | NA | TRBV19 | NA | TGTGCCAGTAGTATAGTTGAAGGGCCCTACGAGCAGTACTTC | CASSIVEGPYEQYF
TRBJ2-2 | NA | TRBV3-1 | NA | TGTGCCAGCAGCCAAGAAGGTACCGGGTTGAACACCGGGGAGCTGTTTTTT | CASSQEGTGLNTGELFF
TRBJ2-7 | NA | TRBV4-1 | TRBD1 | TGCGCCAGCAGCCAAGTGACAGGGGGCTTCGACGAGCAGTACTTC | CASSQVTGGFDEQYF
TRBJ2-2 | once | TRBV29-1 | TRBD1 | TGCAGCGTTTGGACAGGGCCCGGGGAGCTGTTTTTT | CSVWTGPGELFF
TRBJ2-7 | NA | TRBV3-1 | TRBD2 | TGTGCCAGCAGCCCAGAAGGCGGGGGAACTCGTCGCTACGAGCAGTACTTC | CASSPEGGGTRRYEQYF
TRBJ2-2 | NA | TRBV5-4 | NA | TGTGCCAGCAGCTTGGCCTCCGGCGGACCGAACACCGGGGAGCTGTTTTTT | CASSLASGGPNTGELFF
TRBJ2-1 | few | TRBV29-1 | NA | TGCAGCGTTGTGGAAGCCAGAGACAATGAGCAGTTCTTC | CSVVEARDNEQFF
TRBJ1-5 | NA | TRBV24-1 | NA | TGTGCCACCAGTAGAGGGGGCAATCAGCCCCAGCATTTT | CATSRGGNQPQHF